The clone carrying this T cell receptor (beta chain) is a singleton in its sample. Produced via immunoSEQ multiplex PCR; TCRdb's table is partial and in-frame only. The sample includes 90,000 or so clones, less than 75% seen only once; the top ten take around 25%. This sample is part of a study of blood T cell repertoires in COVID-19. The sequence was collected from a woman aged 55 to 70 in a cohort sampled during active or convalescent COVID-19. Sequenced: peripheral blood.

In DNA form, the CDR3 reads TGTGCCTCCCGCCCGGCTGGAAACACCATATATTTT. This encodes CASRPAGNTIYF. The J gene is TRBJ1-3, the V gene TRBV12-3 or TRBV12-4; D unclear. The CDR3 contains 12 residues. V lost 11 bases to trimming and J lost 2 bases, with 10 bases between them.